This T cell receptor (beta chain) appears in the sequencing data of a study of T cell clonotyping in hematopoietic cell transplantation. Germline values: CDR1 SGHTA, CDR2 FQGNSA. The CDR3 loop spans 18 amino acids. Unmatched junction bases numbered 16, after V lost 4 bases and J lost 4 bases. The table came from immunoSEQ multiplex PCR; TCRdb's copy has only in-frame clones and leaves some out. Of tens of thousands of clones in the sample, about 96% were seen once. Time point noted: recipient sample about 28 days before transplant, after cytoreduction. This TCR came from a woman between 50 and 59 years old with acute myeloid leukemia. Some clones in this sample may be carry-over from other donors' samples. This chain connects TRBV7-2 to TRBJ1-2; 9 nucleotides line up with TRBD1. Here the sequenced sample was peripheral blood mononuclear cells, taken before stem cell transplant. The CDR3 DNA is TGTGCCAGCAGCTCTAGACTACCGGGACAGGGACGTTCCTATGGCTACACCTTC. Amino acids: CASSSRLPGQGRSYGYTF. Full variable domain (missing parts from reference TRBV7-2 and TRBJ1-2): GAGVSQSPSNKVTEKGKDVELRCDPISGHTALYWYRQSLGQGLEFLIYFQGNSAPDKSGLPSDRFSAERTGGSVSTLTIQRTQQEDSAVYLCASSSRLPGQGRSYGYTFGSGTRLTVV.